The 23 T cell receptor beta chains below were found in one sample sequenced in a study of read filtering for tumor transcriptome and immune sequencing. The library was built from roughly 400 ng RNA with molecular barcoded adaptors for alpha/delta and beta/gamma chains. One entry per CDR3 protein, called by TCRdb with MiXCR from the reads. The table includes about 130,000 distinct CDR3 sequences, over 10% detected once. Specimen: a population of CD138-negative cells sorted from bone marrow. Receptors originate from a donor at least 40 years old with multiple myeloma.

This clonotype was seen at least ten times. The rearrangement uses TRBV27 and TRBJ2-1; 13 nucleotides line up with TRBD2. The V gene's germline CDR1 is MNHEY and CDR2 SMNVEV (reference sequence). Trimming cost V 4 bases and J 0 bases; bases outside gene matches: 18. The CDR3 is 22 amino acids. CDR3 nucleotide sequence: TGTGCCAGCAGTTATCTCCCCCGACTAGCGGGAGGAGGTTGGAGCTCCTACAATGAGCAGTTCTTC. Residues: CASSYLPRLAGGGWSSYNEQFF.

This clonotype has ten or more counts. The chain has TRBV29-1 and TRBJ2-7; D is perhaps TRBD1 or TRBD2 (5 bases each). Looked up from germline, CDR1 is SQVTM and CDR2 is ANQGSEA. The length of the CDR3 is 12 residues. V lost 6 bases and J 2 bases, leaving 11 bases between the germline ends. DNA for the CDR3: TGCAGCGTCCGGGACCCCACCTACGAGCAGTACTTC. Translated: CSVRDPTYEQYF.

At least ten counts were recorded for this clonotype. The V gene is TRBV5-5, the J gene TRBJ1-1, with D unclear. Germline values: CDR1 SGHKS, CDR2 YYEKEE (reference sequence). The CDR3 has 14 amino acids. V was cut by 3 bases and J by 4 bases, with 13 bases left in between. The CDR3 DNA follows: TGTGCCAGCAGCTCCTGGGATGGAGTCACTGAAGCTTTCTTT. This sequence encodes CASSSWDGVTEAFF.

This clonotype has at least ten counts. The chain couples TRBV20-1 to TRBJ2-7; 7 bases are a match to TRBD2. The CDR3 runs to 15 residues. V was pared by 2 bases and J by 2 bases, with 9 bases of the junction left unmatched. The germline V gene encodes CDR1 DFQATT and CDR2 SNEGSKA (reference sequence). CDR3 sequence (DNA): TGCAGTGCTAGAATGAGACTAGCTTCGCCCTACGAGCAGTACTTC. Encoded protein: CSARMRLASPYEQYF.

This clonotype has a count of ten or more. Mismatch with germline at one junction end may stem from a read error. The chain joins TRBV5-1 to TRBJ2-7; 11 nucleotides line up with TRBD2. The CDR3 loop spans 14 amino acids. The germline gives CDR1 SGHRS, CDR2 YFSETQ. CDR3 in DNA: TGTGCCAGCAGCATAACTAGCGGGAGCTACGAGCAGTACTTC. Translation: CASSITSGSYEQYF.

As to this clonotype: One base away lies a much larger clone, so this may be a sequencing read error. Here the CDR3 omits its conserved ending phenylalanine or tryptophan, so a read error is the likely source. The J gene is TRBJ1-1, the V gene TRBV27; D is uncertain. The CDR3 sequence is 17 residues long. Trimming removed 6 bases from V and 3 bases from J, with 23 bases in between. In germline, CDR1 is MNHEY, CDR2 SMNVEV (reference sequence). Here the CDR3 DNA reads TGTGCCAGCAGCTTAGCGCGGGCAGGAGTTGGCGACACTGAAGCTTTCCTT. Protein sequence: CASSLARAGVGDTEAFL.

Many counts were recorded for this clonotype. The chain couples TRBV7-9 to TRBJ2-7; the match to TRBD1 covers 10 bases. J gave up 7 bases and V 2 bases, and 14 bases lay outside the gene matches. CDR3 size: 17 residues. Germline V CDR1 and CDR2: SEHNR, FQNEAQ (reference sequence). CDR3 DNA sequence: TGTGCCAGCAGCTTACTGGGAGACAGGGGGCGAACTTGGGAGCAGTACTTC. It encodes CASSLLGDRGRTWEQYF.

This clonotype appeared once. This sequence may be a read error, since a much larger clone differs from it by one base. The chain links TRBV11-1 to TRBJ2-7, with D unclear. Germline CDR1 SGHAT, CDR2 FQDESV (reference sequence). V was trimmed by 5 bases and J by 5 bases, leaving 13 bases between them. The CDR3 consists of 13 residues. In DNA form, the CDR3 reads TGTGCCAGCAGCCCGTGGCCGGGTCACGAGCAGTACTTC. Protein product: CASSPWPGHEQYF.

At least ten counts were recorded for this clonotype. The chain carries TRBV20-1 and TRBJ1-5; 8 positions agree with TRBD1. Germline values: CDR1 DFQATT, CDR2 SNEGSKA (reference sequence). With 5 bases clipped from V and 8 bases from J, the junction kept 5 bases outside the gene matches. CDR3 length: 12 residues. CDR3 loop: CSASGGKEPQHF. CDR3 nucleotides: TGCAGTGCTTCAGGGGGCAAGGAGCCCCAGCATTTT.

This clonotype was detected ten times or more. This chain links TRBV6-5 with TRBJ2-3; TRBD2 matches 10 bases. The CDR3 covers 17 residues. V trimming: 2 bases; J trimming: 2 bases; junction bases outside the gene matches: 7. Germline V gene sequence: CDR1 MNHEY, CDR2 SVGAGI. The CDR3 DNA reads as TGTGCCAGCAGTTACCCAGGAGCGGGAGGGTTCACAGATACGCAGTATTTT. Residues: CASSYPGAGGFTDTQYF.

In its sample, this clonotype was seen a few times. This clone may be a read error of a much larger clone one base away. The genes are TRBV12-3 or TRBV12-4 and TRBJ1-1, with D unclear. CDR3 length: 14 residues. V was trimmed by 5 bases and J by 6 bases, leaving 16 bases between them. CDR3 region: CASSPPGWAAEAFF. The CDR3 region has the DNA TGTGCCAGCAGTCCCCCCGGGTGGGCCGCTGAAGCTTTCTTT.

This clonotype was recorded many times. This rearrangement joins TRBV20-1 to TRBJ2-5; 8 bases agree with TRBD1. CDR3 length: 12 amino acids. Per the germline V gene, CDR1 is DFQATT and CDR2 is SNEGSKA (reference sequence). The J segment lost 5 bases and the V segment lost 6 bases, leaving 5 bases of the junction unmatched. CDR3 in DNA: TGCAGTGCCAACAGGGGGTCGGAGACCCAGTACTTC. Its protein product is CSANRGSETQYF.

The chain links TRBV11-2 to TRBJ2-1, with 12 bases lining up with TRBD2. The CDR3 sequence is 18 residues long. CDR1 and CDR2 (germline): SGHAT, FQNNGV. Trimming removed 1 base from V and 7 bases from J; junction bases left unmatched: 11. CDR3 in amino acids: CASSLGGGGLAGINEQFF. In DNA, the CDR3 is TGTGCCAGCAGCTTAGGAGGGGGAGGACTAGCGGGAATTAATGAGCAGTTCTTC.

This clonotype showed up just a few times. A read error may be the cause here, since a much bigger clone is one base away. The DNA of the CDR3 is TGCAGCGTTGGATCCATGGGTACAGGGAACTCCTACAATGAGCAGTTCTTC. The encoded protein is CSVGSMGTGNSYNEQFF. This rearrangement joins TRBV29-1 to TRBJ2-1; possibly TRBD1 for D (6 bases). Trimming cost V 4 bases and J 0 bases, with 19 bases left between them. CDR1 is SQVTM, CDR2 ANQGSEA, per germline. The length of the CDR3 is 17 residues.

In this sample, this clonotype turned up many times. The chain has TRBV27 and TRBJ2-7, with 11 bases identical to TRBD2. There are 16 residues in the CDR3. Per germline, CDR1 MNHEY and CDR2 SMNVEV (reference sequence). V shed 5 bases and J 2 bases; nucleotides not matched to a gene: 8. CDR3 DNA: TGTGCCAGCAGTCCATCGACTAGCGGGGTCACCTACGAGCAGTACTTC. Its translation: CASSPSTSGVTYEQYF.

This clonotype was seen only a few times. The rearrangement joins TRBV12-3 or TRBV12-4 to TRBJ2-3; 14 bases map to TRBD2. With 6 bases clipped from V and 4 bases from J, the junction kept 6 bases outside the gene matches. The CDR3 contains 16 residues. CDR3 in DNA: TGTGCCAGCAGCCAGGGACTAGCGGGAGCCGCAGATACGCAGTATTTT. It specifies CASSQGLAGAADTQYF.

CDR3 amino acids: CASNRRGGRAGETQYF. CDR3 DNA sequence: TGTGCCAGCAACCGAAGGGGAGGTAGGGCTGGTGAGACCCAGTACTTC. The V and J genes are TRBV6-1 and TRBJ2-5; possible D gene TRBD2, 6 bases. CDR3 length: 16 amino acids. V was clipped by 7 bases and J by 5 bases, with 23 bases between them. Germline CDR1 is MNHNS and CDR2 is SASEGT.

The sample holds many counts of this clonotype. The chain couples TRBV6-2 or TRBV6-3 to TRBJ2-2; D gene unclear. V lost 4 bases and J 6 bases, leaving 9 bases between the germline ends. CDR1 is MNHEY and CDR2 is SVGEGT in the germline V gene. The CDR3 totals 13 residues. The CDR3 DNA reads as TGTGCCAGCAGTTCAACTTTCTCCGGGGAGCTGTTTTTT. Its translation is CASSSTFSGELFF.

This clonotype was picked up many times. The gene calls are TRBV29-1 and TRBJ2-2; D ambiguous. V was clipped by 4 bases and J by 0 bases, with 6 bases between them. The CDR3 runs 13 residues. The germline V gene encodes CDR1 SQVTM and CDR2 ANQGSEA. As DNA, the CDR3 is TGCAGCGTTGTACAGTCGAACACCGGGGAGCTGTTTTTT. Translation: CSVVQSNTGELFF.

This clonotype was counted at least ten times. This chain joins TRBV18 and TRBJ2-5; the D call may be TRBD1 or TRBD2 (5 bases each). Germline V lookup: CDR1 KGHSH, CDR2 LQKENI. The CDR3 totals 17 residues. V dropped 0 bases and J dropped 4 bases, with 18 bases sitting between them. CDR3 amino acids: CASSPPLGQEETETQYF. The CDR3 nucleotides are TGTGCCAGCTCACCACCGCTGGGGCAGGAGGAAACAGAGACCCAGTACTTC.

The chain uses TRBV6-5 and TRBJ2-3, with 12 bases that match TRBD2. Per germline, CDR1 MNHEY and CDR2 SVGAGI. CDR3 length equals 14 residues. J gave up 8 bases and V 6 bases, and 6 bases lay outside the gene matches. The CDR3 is CASRLAGGQGTQYF. The CDR3 DNA follows: TGTGCCAGCAGACTAGCGGGAGGCCAGGGTACGCAGTATTTT.

This clonotype was counted at least ten times. CDR3 in DNA: TGCAGCGTGCAGGGGGGGAGCTCTGGGGCCAACGTCCTGACTTTC. It translates to CSVQGGSSGANVLTF. The J gene is TRBJ2-6, the V gene TRBV29-1, with D perhaps being TRBD1 or TRBD2 (7 bases each). The V gene's germline CDR1 is SQVTM and CDR2 ANQGSEA. This CDR3 contains 15 residues. The V gene lost 6 bases and the J gene lost 0 bases, with 12 bases spanning the gap.

This clonotype has at least ten counts. This chain joins TRBV4-1 and TRBJ2-1; weak D call: TRBD2 (5 bases). The V and J ends lost 2 bases and 8 bases respectively, with 7 bases between them. The CDR3 is 12 amino acids. Germline V gene sequence: CDR1 MGHRA, CDR2 YSYEKL. The CDR3 protein is CASSQLADEQFF. CDR3 DNA: TGCGCCAGCAGCCAACTAGCTGATGAGCAGTTCTTC.